This entry is about one TCR beta chain. Its antigen is still unknown. This sample was taken from a study of T-cell reconstitution after alpha-beta-depleted transplantation in children. Study-level findings and limits: Among T cells one year after transplant, newly produced cells accounted for most counts and diversity. The study reportedly traced alpha-beta T cells about two months after transplant to several hundred expanded graft clones. Some patients' high day-60 TCRbeta diversity was traced to surviving recipient T cells and thymic progenitors.

The germline CDR1 and CDR2 sequences are SEHNR and FQNEAQ (reference sequence). The length of the CDR3 is 13 residues. Trimming took off 6 bases at V and 3 bases at J, with 12 bases between the two ends. Unique molecular identifiers were used in preparing the TCRbeta library. TCRdb re-called the PCR reads through MiXCR, storing one row per CDR3 protein. The sample yields about 640,000 distinct CDR3 sequences, 10% to 15% seen once. This clonotype was obtained from a male patient younger than 18 who had a stem cell transplant for acute myeloid leukemia, so the T cells may come from the graft donor. Sequences were derived from PBMCs, mostly from graft donor cells, sampled 360 days after TCRalphabeta/CD19-depleted stem cell transplant. The chain uses TRBV7-9 and TRBJ2-7, with D unclear. The CDR3 DNA reads as TGTGCCAGCAGATCTCTCGGTGACTACGAGCAGTACTTC. Residues: CASRSLGDYEQYF.